Below are 31 T cell receptor beta chains sequenced from a single sample in a study of blood T cell repertoires in COVID-19. This table comes from immunoSEQ multiplex PCR, and its TCRdb copy is limited to in-frame clones, with some not included. The sample carries 200,000 to 250,000 clones, roughly 87% recorded once. The sample consisted of peripheral blood. Receptor source: a man aged 40-55 years with active or convalescent COVID-19.

This chain links TRBV5-6 with TRBJ2-7; 11 positions agree with TRBD2. CDR1 SGHDT and CDR2 YYEEEE come from the germline V gene. This CDR3 region has 15 residues. Trimming at V came to 5 bases and at J to 0 bases, leaving 4 bases not matched to a gene. The CDR3 sequence is CASSPGLADSYEQYF. CDR3 DNA: TGTGCCAGCAGTCCGGGACTAGCGGACTCCTACGAGCAGTACTTC.

The rearrangement uses TRBV28 and TRBJ1-3; TRBD1 aligns across 7 bases. The CDR3 runs 16 residues. Germline-derived CDR1 and CDR2 are MDHEN and SYDVKM. Trimming removed 7 bases from V and 4 bases from J; junction bases left unmatched: 13. The CDR3 protein is CASIPLSGQVGNTIYF. The DNA of the CDR3 is TGTGCCAGCATTCCCCTCTCCGGACAGGTCGGAAACACCATATATTTT.

There are a few counts of this clone. The chain uses TRBV7-2 and TRBJ1-2; D uncertain. This CDR3 spans 12 amino acids. CDR1 is SGHTA and CDR2 is FQGNSA in the germline V gene. Trimming stripped 2 bases from V and 3 bases from J, with 4 bases between. CDR3 DNA sequence: TGTGCCAGCAGCTTATTAGACTATGGCTACACCTTC. Its protein product is CASSLLDYGYTF.

J is TRBJ1-5 and V is TRBV19; tentatively, D is TRBD1 (5 bases). From germline, CDR1 is LNHDA and CDR2 SQIVND (reference sequence). Between the trimmed V and J ends, which lost 0 bases and 0 bases, there was a span of 12 bases. This CDR3 is 17 amino acids long. The CDR3 DNA reads as TGTGCCAGTAGTATAGAGGGTGGACATTATAGCAATCAGCCCCAGCATTTT. This sequence encodes CASSIEGGHYSNQPQHF.

This chain links TRBV4-1 with TRBJ2-2; 14 bases match TRBD2. Germline trimming cut 4 bases from V and 5 bases from J; bases unmatched to any gene: 6. This CDR3 comprises 17 residues. Looked up from germline, CDR1 is MGHRA and CDR2 is YSYEKL. This CDR3 reads CASSLPGLAGVTGELFF. The CDR3 DNA sequence: TGCGCCAGCAGCCTCCCGGGACTAGCGGGAGTAACCGGGGAGCTGTTTTTT.

V and J are TRBV5-8 and TRBJ2-5, with D tentatively TRBD2 (5 bases). CDR1 SGHTS and CDR2 YDEGEE come from the germline V gene. Trimming stripped 0 bases from V and 1 base from J, with 7 bases between. There are 14 residues in the CDR3. The CDR3: CASSLASFQETQYF. The CDR3 DNA follows: TGTGCCAGCAGCTTGGCTAGCTTCCAAGAGACCCAGTACTTC.

The chain is built from TRBV19 and TRBJ1-5; tentatively, D is TRBD1 (6 bases). The CDR3 sequence is 15 residues long. V lost 5 bases and J lost 2, with 13 bases in between. Germline CDR1 and CDR2: LNHDA and SQIVND (reference sequence). CDR3 residues: CASSPFSGGNQPQHF. CDR3 coding DNA: TGTGCCAGTAGTCCGTTCTCAGGGGGCAATCAGCCCCAGCATTTT.

The chain combines TRBV28 with TRBJ2-1; 10 bases match TRBD2. This CDR3 region has 17 residues. V shed 1 base and J 7 bases; nucleotides not matched to a gene: 10. The germline CDR1 and CDR2 sequences are MDHEN and SYDVKM. CDR3 coding DNA: TGTGCCAGCAGTTTATTCCTGCTAGCGGGGGCGGGGAATGAGCAGTTCTTC. This sequence encodes CASSLFLLAGAGNEQFF.

The gene calls are TRBV28 and TRBJ1-2; D uncertain. CDR1 is MDHEN and CDR2 is SYDVKM in the germline V gene. CDR3 length: 12 amino acids. Trimming took off 7 bases at V and 6 bases at J, with 12 bases between the two ends. The DNA for the CDR3 is TGTGCCAGCACCACGAGTCTTGATGGCTACACCTTC. This codes for CASTTSLDGYTF.

This clone was recorded at least ten times. J is TRBJ1-1 and V is TRBV28; D ambiguous. Looked up from germline, CDR1 is MDHEN and CDR2 is SYDVKM. Trimming took off 4 bases at V and 5 bases at J, with 17 bases between the two ends. CDR3 size: 15 residues. CDR3: CASSSRRRERTEAFF. In DNA form, the CDR3 reads TGTGCCAGCAGTTCGCGCAGGAGGGAAAGGACTGAAGCTTTCTTT. The full variable domain, in which reference TRBV28 and TRBJ1-1 provide the parts outside the CDR3, is DVKVTQSSRYLVKRTGEKVFLECVQDMDHENMFWYRQDPGLGLRLIYFSYDVKMKEKGDIPEGYSVSREKKERFSLILESASTNQTSMYLCASSSRRRERTEAFFGQGTRLTVV.

The chain employs TRBV6-5 and TRBJ2-2, with D possibly TRBD1 on 5 matching bases. The germline V gene has CDR1 MNHEY and CDR2 SVGAGI. V lost 4 bases, J lost 6 bases, and 9 bases lay in between. The CDR3 spans 13 residues. For the CDR3, the DNA is TGTGCCAGCAGTTTGCACAGGCCCGGGGAGCTGTTTTTT. It is translated as CASSLHRPGELFF.

The chain employs TRBV5-1 and TRBJ2-3; D unclear. Germline V gene sequence: CDR1 SGHRS, CDR2 YFSETQ. Trimming shortened V by 4 bases and J by 6 bases, and 15 bases separated the two germline ends. The CDR3 is 14 residues long. The CDR3: CASSPGSPEDTQYF. CDR3 DNA sequence: TGCGCCAGCAGCCCCGGATCCCCGGAGGATACGCAGTATTTT. Together with reference TRBV5-1 and TRBJ2-3, the CDR3 gives the full variable domain: KAGVTQTPRYLIKTRGQQVTLSCSPISGHRSVSWYQQTPGQGLQFLFEYFSETQRNKGNFPGRFSGRQFSNSRSEMNVSTLELGDSALYLCASSPGSPEDTQYFGPGTRLTVL.

The CDR3 region is CASSQDPWTGIKRASGNTIYF. The CDR3 DNA follows: TGTGCCAGCAGCCAAGATCCATGGACAGGGATTAAACGGGCCTCTGGAAACACCATATATTTT. The chain combines TRBV3-1 (or the pseudogene TRBV3-2) with TRBJ1-3; 8 nucleotides agree with TRBD1. J gave up 0 bases and V 0 bases, and 16 bases lay outside the gene matches. Germline loops: CDR1 LGHDT, CDR2 YNNKEL (reference sequence). This CDR3 spans 21 amino acids.

V gene TRBV13 combines with J gene TRBJ2-3; no clear D. Trimming cost V 4 bases and J 2 bases, with 10 bases left between them. The CDR3 is 14 residues long. Looked up from germline, CDR1 is PRHDT and CDR2 is FYEKMQ (reference sequence). Written as DNA, the CDR3 is TGTGCCAGCAGCTCCCGATACATCACAGATACGCAGTATTTT. Translation: CASSSRYITDTQYF.

The chain employs TRBV5-1 and TRBJ2-2, with TRBD2 identical over 14 bases. This CDR3 comprises 15 residues. Germline CDR1 SGHRS, CDR2 YFSETQ. V shed 3 bases, J shed 8 bases, and the junction held 3 bases outside the gene matches. In nucleotides, the CDR3 is TGCGCCAGCAGCTGGACTAGCGGGAGGAAGGGGGAGCTGTTTTTT. Amino acid sequence: CASSWTSGRKGELFF.

The genes are TRBV9 and TRBJ2-7; 8 nucleotides align to TRBD1. This CDR3 contains 15 residues. The germline V gene encodes CDR1 SGDLS and CDR2 YYNGEE. V was clipped by 4 bases and J by 1 base; unmatched bases: 7. The CDR3 DNA follows: TGTGCCAGCAGCCCGGGACAGGTGGGTTCCTACGAGCAGTACTTC. This translates into CASSPGQVGSYEQYF.

This chain uses TRBV30 with TRBJ1-1; 7 bases map to TRBD1. CDR1 is GTSNPN and CDR2 is SVGIG in the germline V gene (reference sequence). The CDR3 length is 13 residues. V was clipped by 4 bases and J by 4 bases; unmatched bases: 6. This CDR3 reads CAWTTGSSTEAFF. The CDR3 DNA is TGTGCCTGGACGACAGGGAGTAGCACTGAAGCTTTCTTT.

The chain is built from TRBV19 and TRBJ1-5; no clear D. With 1 base removed from V and 5 bases from J, the gap between germline ends came to 9 bases. The CDR3 sequence is 14 residues long. Germline CDR1 reads LNHDA; CDR2 reads SQIVND (reference sequence). CDR3 amino acids: CASSIGGFDQPQHF. The CDR3 nucleotides read TGTGCCAGTAGTATAGGAGGGTTCGATCAGCCCCAGCATTTT.

The chain uses TRBV28 and TRBJ1-2; D unclear. V lost 5 bases and J 3 bases, leaving 10 bases between the germline ends. In germline, CDR1 is MDHEN, CDR2 SYDVKM. The CDR3 has 13 residues. CDR3 region: CASSPLFDYGYTF. The CDR3 nucleotides read TGTGCCAGCAGTCCCCTTTTTGACTATGGCTACACCTTC.

The rearrangement links TRBV5-1 to TRBJ2-5; D not resolved. Per germline, CDR1 SGHRS and CDR2 YFSETQ. This CDR3 is 13 amino acids long. V lost 4 bases and J 2 bases, leaving 9 bases between the germline ends. CDR3 amino acids: CASSMQEQETQYF. The CDR3 nucleotides read TGCGCCAGCAGCATGCAGGAACAAGAGACCCAGTACTTC.

The genes are TRBV2 and TRBJ1-6; no clear D. Germline CDR1 reads SNHLY; CDR2 reads FYNNEI. The ends were cut back, 6 bases at V and 3 bases at J, with 15 bases in the middle. The CDR3 has 16 residues. The CDR3, as DNA: TGTGCCAGCAGCTCCCGGAGGACCGGCTATAATTCACCCCTCCACTTT. Its protein is CASSSRRTGYNSPLHF.

The rearrangement uses TRBV2 and TRBJ1-3; D unresolved. Germline assignment: CDR1 SNHLY and CDR2 FYNNEI. The CDR3 loop spans 13 amino acids. V lost 8 bases and J 5 bases, leaving 13 bases between the germline ends. CDR3 amino acids: CASRGSGRNTIYF. CDR3 nucleotides: TGTGCCAGCCGAGGGTCCGGCCGAAACACCATATATTTT.

The chain links TRBV21-1 to TRBJ1-2; the table's D call, TRBD1, has no DNA check behind it. TRBV21-1 is reported as a pseudogene. CDR3 length: 16 amino acids. DNA for the CDR3: TGTGCCAGCAGCAAAGACCCCGGACAGGGAAACTATGGCTACACCTTC. Protein: CASSKDPGQGNYGYTF.

This rearrangement joins TRBV14 to TRBJ1-2; possible D gene TRBD1, 6 bases. The CDR3 spans 12 residues. Per the germline V gene, CDR1 is SGHDN and CDR2 is FVKESK. The V end lost 4 bases, the J end lost 5 bases, and 8 bases lay between the germline ends. The DNA of the CDR3 is TGTGCCAGCAGCCGCAGGGGATATGGCTACACCTTC. Translated: CASSRRGYGYTF.

The chain uses TRBV19 and TRBJ1-1; no clear D. V shed 5 bases and J shed 4 bases, with 8 bases lying between them. Per the germline V gene, CDR1 is LNHDA and CDR2 is SQIVND (reference sequence). The CDR3 has 12 residues. The CDR3 coding sequence is TGTGCCAGTAGTTCCCGGGGCACTGAAGCTTTCTTT. It encodes CASSSRGTEAFF.

This chain uses TRBV18 with TRBJ1-2; a possible D gene is TRBD1 (5 bases). Germline V gives CDR1 KGHSH, CDR2 LQKENI. The CDR3 is 14 residues long. V gave up 5 bases and J gave up 10 bases, with 20 bases separating them. The CDR3 protein is CASSSGRGSLYYTF. The CDR3 nucleotides are TGTGCCAGCTCATCAGGGAGGGGCTCCTTATACTACACCTTC.

On this clone itself: Distinct nucleotide sequences in the sample also encode this CDR3. V gene TRBV27 combines with J gene TRBJ1-1; tentatively, D is TRBD1 (5 bases). The CDR3 consists of 12 residues. Germline CDR1 reads MNHEY; CDR2 reads SMNVEV (reference sequence). Between the trimmed V and J ends, which lost 8 bases and 5 bases, there was a span of 12 bases. This CDR3 reads CASRGLGTEAFF. The CDR3 DNA reads as TGTGCCAGCCGGGGGTTGGGGACTGAAGCTTTCTTT.

V and J are TRBV7-3 and TRBJ2-2; the match to TRBD2 covers 11 bases. Per germline, CDR1 SGHTA and CDR2 FQGTGA. V gave up 6 bases and J gave up 5 bases; unmatched junction bases: 17. This CDR3 is 19 amino acids long. The CDR3 protein is CASSQNRLAGGRETGELFF. The CDR3 coding sequence is TGTGCCAGCAGTCAGAATCGGCTAGCGGGGGGCCGAGAAACCGGGGAGCTGTTTTTT.

The V and J genes are TRBV7-8 and TRBJ2-2; 9 bases are shared with TRBD1. With 5 bases clipped from V and 3 bases from J, the junction kept 1 base outside the gene matches. The germline V gene has CDR1 SGHVS and CDR2 FQNEAQ. The CDR3 length is 14 residues. Here the CDR3 DNA reads TGTGCCAGCAGCCGACAGGGGGACACCGGGGAGCTGTTTTTT. Protein product: CASSRQGDTGELFF.

The chain combines TRBV28 with TRBJ1-1, with TRBD1 matching 11 bases. The V and J ends lost 6 bases and 4 bases, in that order; junction bases with no gene match: 10. CDR3 length: 16 amino acids. CDR1 and CDR2 from the germline V gene are MDHEN and SYDVKM. The CDR3 DNA reads TGTGCCAGCAGCCGTCTTCCCGGGACAGGGGGCACTGAAGCTTTCTTT. Its protein product is CASSRLPGTGGTEAFF. Drawing the rest from reference TRBV28 and TRBJ1-1, the complete variable domain is DVKVTQSSRYLVKRTGEKVFLECVQDMDHENMFWYRQDPGLGLRLIYFSYDVKMKEKGDIPEGYSVSREKKERFSLILESASTNQTSMYLCASSRLPGTGGTEAFFGQGTRLTVV.

CDR3 nucleotide sequence: TGTGCCAGCAGCCAAGATCAGGGGGACAGGTCACCCCTCCACTTT. Its protein product is CASSQDQGDRSPLHF. The chain links TRBV3-1 (or the pseudogene TRBV3-2) to TRBJ1-6, with TRBD1 identical over 8 bases. J was trimmed by 10 bases and V by 0 bases; bases with no gene match: 5. The CDR3 loop spans 15 amino acids. Germline-derived CDR1 and CDR2 are LGHDT and YNNKEL (reference sequence).